This T cell receptor (beta chain) was identified during a study of beta chain features in type 1 diabetes. Notes on this clone: The antigen is unknown.

Reverse transcription of all isolated RNA meant that expressed TCRB transcripts were sequenced. TCRdb's table, derived via immunoSEQ multiplex PCR, lists solely in-frame clones and lacks some. The data show some 140,000 clones, just over 9% seen once. This CDR3 comprises 13 residues. The germline V gene has CDR1 SGDLS and CDR2 YYNGEE. The V and J ends lost 0 bases and 7 bases respectively, with 10 bases between them. Study-wide findings and caveats: Researchers reported that naive, central memory and Treg TCRB repertoires appeared more similar in patients than in healthy donors. These data did not resolve whether HLA type affects TCRB rearrangement.

This sequence joins TRBV9 and TRBJ2-5; perhaps TRBD2 as D (5 bases). Specimen: central memory CD4+ T cells from blood. This sequence was found in a man aged 18 to 29 in good health. DNA of the CDR3: TGTGCCAGCAGCGTAGATCTAGCCGCGACCCAGTACTTC. Protein: CASSVDLAATQYF.